This T cell receptor beta chain stems from a study of tissue T cells after allogeneic stem cell transplantation. General observations from the study: Anatomically similar tissues had similar TCR repertoires within each patient. Few T cell clones were shared across patients, but motif clusters showed tissue-specific shared signatures.

The data were produced by immunoSEQ multiplex PCR, yet TCRdb's version contains in-frame clones alone and is incomplete. The data hold about 43,000 clones, with around 90% observed a single time. Germline CDR1 SGHTA, CDR2 FQGNSA. V was cut by 6 bases and J by 0 bases, with 15 bases left in between. The CDR3 is 16 amino acids. This clone was seen only once. The antigen remains unidentified. V and J are TRBV7-2 and TRBJ2-1; D may be TRBD1 or TRBD2 (8 bases each). The source material was blood, sampled before transplantation. The TCR sequence derives from a woman between 35 and 70 years old who later had graft-versus-host disease after an allogeneic stem cell transplant. The CDR3 loop reads CASSRTGTSSYNEQFF. CDR3 nucleotides: TGTGCCAGCAGTAGGACAGGGACTAGCTCCTACAATGAGCAGTTCTTC.